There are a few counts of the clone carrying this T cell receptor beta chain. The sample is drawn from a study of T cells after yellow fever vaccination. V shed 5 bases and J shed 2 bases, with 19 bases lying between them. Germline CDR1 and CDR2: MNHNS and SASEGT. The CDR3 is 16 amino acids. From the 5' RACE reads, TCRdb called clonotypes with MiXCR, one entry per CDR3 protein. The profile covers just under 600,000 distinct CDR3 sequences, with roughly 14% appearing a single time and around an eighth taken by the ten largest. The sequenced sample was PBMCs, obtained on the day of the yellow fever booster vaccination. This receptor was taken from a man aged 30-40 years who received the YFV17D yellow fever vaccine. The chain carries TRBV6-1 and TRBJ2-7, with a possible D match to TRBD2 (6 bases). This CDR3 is CASSPPGSRGTYEQYF. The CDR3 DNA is TGTGCCAGCAGTCCCCCCGGGAGCCGAGGGACCTACGAGCAGTACTTC.